This is a list of T cell receptor beta chains from one sample in a study of blood T cell repertoires in COVID-19. Profiled with immunoSEQ multiplex PCR; TCRdb holds only in-frame clones, not every one. The data hold about 300,000 clones, with around 90% observed a single time. The sequencing sample was made of PBMCs or T cells enriched from blood (not recorded which). The receptors originated from a woman aged 30 to 39 who had recovered from COVID-19. The CDR3 runs from the conserved cysteine through the conserved F or W. Each record gives: V gene, D gene, clone size, J gene, CDR3 protein, CDR3 DNA. The D gene is left open where the match is weak. Clone size is not always given. Where it is, it says once, few, many or a class for expanded clones.

v_gene: TRBV6-5; d_gene: -; abundance: -; j_gene: TRBJ2-1; CDR3aa: CASTTPIGDEQFF; CDR3nt: TGTGCCAGCACCACTCCGATAGGGGATGAGCAGTTCTTC
v_gene: TRBV6-1; d_gene: TRBD1; abundance: -; j_gene: TRBJ1-6; CDR3aa: CASSEVLTGRPGSPLHF; CDR3nt: TGTGCCAGCAGTGAAGTTCTGACAGGGAGGCCTGGTTCACCCCTCCACTTT
v_gene: TRBV4-1; d_gene: -; abundance: -; j_gene: TRBJ2-3; CDR3aa: CASSQGPSSTDTQYF; CDR3nt: TGCGCCAGCAGCCAAGGTCCATCCAGCACAGATACGCAGTATTTT
v_gene: TRBV30; d_gene: TRBD1; abundance: -; j_gene: TRBJ2-2; CDR3aa: CAWRPRGQGPGELFF; CDR3nt: TGTGCCTGGCGACCTAGGGGACAGGGGCCCGGGGAGCTGTTTTTT
v_gene: TRBV27; d_gene: -; abundance: -; j_gene: TRBJ2-7; CDR3aa: CASSSRTVYEQYF; CDR3nt: TGTGCCAGCAGTTCACGGACTGTTTACGAGCAGTACTTC
v_gene: TRBV6-6; d_gene: -; abundance: -; j_gene: TRBJ2-2; CDR3aa: CASSYPGENTGELFF; CDR3nt: TGTGCCAGCAGTTACCCGGGAGAAAACACCGGGGAGCTGTTTTTT
v_gene: TRBV29-1; d_gene: -; abundance: -; j_gene: TRBJ1-1; CDR3aa: CSVATANTEAFF; CDR3nt: TGCAGCGTCGCGACAGCCAACACTGAAGCTTTCTTT
v_gene: TRBV28; d_gene: -; abundance: -; j_gene: TRBJ1-5; CDR3aa: CASRLGGGVVNQPQHF; CDR3nt: TGTGCCAGCCGTCTCGGCGGTGGAGTGGTTAATCAGCCCCAGCATTTT
v_gene: TRBV5-1; d_gene: TRBD2; abundance: -; j_gene: TRBJ2-3; CDR3aa: CASSLLLAAGPDTQYF; CDR3nt: TGCGCCAGCAGCCTTTTACTAGCGGCCGGGCCAGATACGCAGTATTTT
v_gene: TRBV5-1; d_gene: -; abundance: -; j_gene: TRBJ2-2; CDR3aa: CASSLGGNTGELFF; CDR3nt: TGCGCCAGCAGCTTGGGCGGGAACACCGGGGAGCTGTTTTTT
v_gene: TRBV7-9; d_gene: TRBD1; abundance: -; j_gene: TRBJ1-2; CDR3aa: CASSRSLSGTGPYGYTF; CDR3nt: TGTGCCAGCAGCCGTTCACTATCCGGGACAGGGCCCTATGGCTACACCTTC
v_gene: TRBV28; d_gene: TRBD1; abundance: few; j_gene: TRBJ2-7; CDR3aa: CASSLPDRSYEQYF; CDR3nt: TGTGCCAGCAGTCTTCCGGACAGGAGCTACGAGCAGTACTTC
v_gene: TRBV11-2; d_gene: TRBD2; abundance: -; j_gene: TRBJ2-3; CDR3aa: CASSLDGTSHDTQYF; CDR3nt: TGTGCCAGCAGCTTAGACGGGACTAGCCACGATACGCAGTATTTT
v_gene: TRBV5-1; d_gene: TRBD2; abundance: -; j_gene: TRBJ2-1; CDR3aa: CASSFREGTYNEQFF; CDR3nt: TGCGCCAGCAGCTTCCGGGAGGGAACGTACAATGAGCAGTTCTTC
v_gene: TRBV25-1; d_gene: TRBD2; abundance: -; j_gene: TRBJ2-3; CDR3aa: CASSGGGLAGGTQYF; CDR3nt: TGTGCCAGCAGTGGGGGGGGACTAGCGGGAGGTACGCAGTATTTT
v_gene: TRBV4-3; d_gene: TRBD1; abundance: -; j_gene: TRBJ2-1; CDR3aa: CASSPSGTDYNEQFF; CDR3nt: TGCGCCAGCAGCCCCTCCGGGACAGACTACAATGAGCAGTTCTTC
v_gene: TRBV7-7; d_gene: -; abundance: -; j_gene: TRBJ2-7; CDR3aa: CASSSQQGSGYEQYF; CDR3nt: TGTGCTAGCAGCTCCCAACAGGGATCGGGCTACGAGCAGTACTTC
v_gene: TRBV28; d_gene: -; abundance: -; j_gene: TRBJ2-7; CDR3aa: CASSLSHSSYEQYF; CDR3nt: TGTGCCAGCAGTTTATCACACAGCTCCTACGAGCAGTACTTC
v_gene: TRBV6-2/TRBV6-3; d_gene: TRBD2; abundance: -; j_gene: TRBJ2-5; CDR3aa: CASSQQTPLAGVGMETQYF; CDR3nt: TGTGCCAGCAGTCAACAGACCCCACTTGCGGGAGTTGGAATGGAGACCCAGTACTTC
v_gene: TRBV14; d_gene: TRBD2; abundance: once; j_gene: TRBJ2-5; CDR3aa: CASSPGLAGGPRETQYF; CDR3nt: TGTGCCAGCAGCCCGGGACTAGCGGGAGGGCCAAGGGAGACCCAGTACTTC
v_gene: TRBV6-2/TRBV6-3; d_gene: -; abundance: -; j_gene: TRBJ1-1; CDR3aa: CASSPPGALNTEAFF; CDR3nt: TGTGCCAGCAGTCCCCCTGGTGCGCTGAACACTGAAGCTTTCTTT
v_gene: TRBV14; d_gene: TRBD1; abundance: -; j_gene: TRBJ2-7; CDR3aa: CASSLPDRDYEQYF; CDR3nt: TGTGCCAGCAGCCTCCCCGACAGGGACTACGAGCAGTACTTC
v_gene: TRBV9; d_gene: -; abundance: -; j_gene: TRBJ1-1; CDR3aa: CASSPIGYSGAEAFF; CDR3nt: TGTGCCAGCAGCCCAATTGGGTACTCCGGGGCTGAAGCTTTCTTT
v_gene: TRBV5-1; d_gene: TRBD1; abundance: -; j_gene: TRBJ2-7; CDR3aa: CASSTRGLMDHYEQYF; CDR3nt: TGCGCCAGCAGCACCAGGGGGCTCATGGACCACTACGAGCAGTACTTC
v_gene: TRBV6-1; d_gene: -; abundance: -; j_gene: TRBJ2-7; CDR3aa: CASSEVGLGAGVSEQYF; CDR3nt: TGTGCCAGCAGTGAAGTGGGTCTGGGGGCTGGAGTGTCCGAGCAGTACTTC
v_gene: TRBV30; d_gene: -; abundance: -; j_gene: TRBJ1-1; CDR3aa: CAWSKRSGWGTEAFF; CDR3nt: TGTGCCTGGAGTAAGAGGTCGGGATGGGGCACTGAAGCTTTCTTT
v_gene: TRBV19; d_gene: -; abundance: -; j_gene: TRBJ1-4; CDR3aa: CASSILGRKTNEKLFF; CDR3nt: TGTGCCAGTAGTATACTGGGCCGGAAAACTAATGAAAAACTGTTTTTT
v_gene: TRBV9; d_gene: -; abundance: -; j_gene: TRBJ1-2; CDR3aa: CASSVAGEGGYTF; CDR3nt: TGTGCCAGCAGCGTAGCGGGGGAGGGTGGCTACACCTTC
v_gene: TRBV5-6; d_gene: TRBD2; abundance: -; j_gene: TRBJ2-1; CDR3aa: CASNFGLAGNNEQFF; CDR3nt: TGTGCCAGCAACTTCGGACTAGCGGGGAACAATGAGCAGTTCTTC
v_gene: TRBV4-1; d_gene: TRBD1; abundance: -; j_gene: TRBJ1-1; CDR3aa: CASSPRTGNTEAFF; CDR3nt: TGCGCCAGCAGCCCTAGGACAGGGAACACTGAAGCTTTCTTT
v_gene: TRBV6-6; d_gene: TRBD1; abundance: once; j_gene: TRBJ2-7; CDR3aa: CASSQTGAEQYF; CDR3nt: TGTGCCAGCAGTCAGACAGGGGCCGAGCAGTACTTC
v_gene: TRBV10-3; d_gene: TRBD1; abundance: -; j_gene: TRBJ2-7; CDR3aa: CAISGTGDGYEQYF; CDR3nt: TGTGCCATCAGCGGGACAGGGGACGGTTACGAGCAGTACTTC
v_gene: TRBV7-3; d_gene: -; abundance: -; j_gene: TRBJ2-2; CDR3aa: CASRAEATTGELFF; CDR3nt: TGTGCCAGCAGGGCAGAAGCGACCACCGGGGAGCTGTTTTTT
v_gene: TRBV5-1; d_gene: -; abundance: -; j_gene: TRBJ1-2; CDR3aa: CASSQRTATYYGYTF; CDR3nt: TGCGCCAGCAGCCAAAGGACAGCTACTTACTATGGCTACACCTTC
v_gene: TRBV19; d_gene: -; abundance: -; j_gene: TRBJ1-5; CDR3aa: CASSRTQGGSAQPQHF; CDR3nt: TGTGCCAGTAGTCGGACCCAGGGAGGCAGCGCTCAGCCCCAGCATTTT
v_gene: TRBV6-5; d_gene: -; abundance: -; j_gene: TRBJ2-2; CDR3aa: CASSYEGAGELFF; CDR3nt: TGTGCCAGCAGTTACGAGGGCGCCGGGGAGCTGTTTTTT
v_gene: TRBV7-9; d_gene: -; abundance: -; j_gene: TRBJ2-6; CDR3aa: CASSLFPRAGANVLTF; CDR3nt: TGTGCCAGCAGCTTATTCCCCAGGGCTGGGGCCAACGTCCTGACTTTC
v_gene: TRBV28; d_gene: -; abundance: -; j_gene: TRBJ2-7; CDR3aa: CASKRDGSLYEQYF; CDR3nt: TGTGCCAGCAAACGCGACGGGAGCCTATACGAGCAGTACTTC
v_gene: TRBV11-2; d_gene: TRBD2; abundance: -; j_gene: TRBJ2-1; CDR3aa: CASSLLTSGRGNEQFF; CDR3nt: TGTGCCAGCAGCTTACTCACTAGCGGGAGGGGGAATGAGCAGTTCTTC
v_gene: TRBV18; d_gene: TRBD1; abundance: -; j_gene: TRBJ1-6; CDR3aa: CASSPAGQGGNSPLHF; CDR3nt: TGTGCCAGCTCACCAGCCGGACAGGGAGGAAATTCACCCCTCCACTTT
v_gene: TRBV28; d_gene: -; abundance: once; j_gene: TRBJ1-5; CDR3aa: CASSPGTSPVGNQPQHF; CDR3nt: TGTGCCAGCAGCCCCGGGACATCGCCCGTAGGAAATCAGCCCCAGCATTTT
v_gene: TRBV10-3; d_gene: TRBD1; abundance: -; j_gene: TRBJ1-1; CDR3aa: CAITFAQGAEAFF; CDR3nt: TGTGCCATCACCTTCGCCCAGGGGGCTGAAGCTTTCTTT
v_gene: TRBV28; d_gene: TRBD1; abundance: -; j_gene: TRBJ1-5; CDR3aa: CASSSGQGAQPQHF; CDR3nt: TGTGCCAGCAGTTCCGGGCAGGGGGCACAGCCCCAGCATTTT
v_gene: TRBV5-5; d_gene: -; abundance: once; j_gene: TRBJ1-2; CDR3aa: CASSLGDGVYGYTF; CDR3nt: TGTGCCAGCAGCTTGGGCGACGGGGTGTATGGCTACACCTTC
v_gene: TRBV19; d_gene: -; abundance: -; j_gene: TRBJ1-5; CDR3aa: CASSMLRGGGQPQHF; CDR3nt: TGTGCCAGTAGTATGCTGCGGGGTGGAGGTCAGCCCCAGCATTTT
v_gene: TRBV18; d_gene: -; abundance: -; j_gene: TRBJ1-2; CDR3aa: CASSPPFGRNPEDGYTF; CDR3nt: TGTGCCAGCTCACCCCCATTTGGACGCAATCCGGAGGATGGCTACACCTTC
v_gene: TRBV20-1; d_gene: TRBD2; abundance: -; j_gene: TRBJ2-7; CDR3aa: CSASTSSGGTYEQYF; CDR3nt: TGCAGTGCCAGTACCTCTAGCGGGGGGACCTACGAGCAGTACTTC
v_gene: TRBV28; d_gene: TRBD1; abundance: few; j_gene: TRBJ2-4; CDR3aa: CASSFDRAKDIQYF; CDR3nt: TGTGCCAGCAGTTTCGACAGGGCTAAGGACATTCAGTACTTC
v_gene: TRBV18; d_gene: -; abundance: -; j_gene: TRBJ1-5; CDR3aa: CASSPFGQTDQPQHF; CDR3nt: TGTGCCAGCTCACCGTTTGGACAGACGGACCAGCCCCAGCATTTT
v_gene: TRBV3-1/TRBV3-2; d_gene: TRBD2; abundance: -; j_gene: TRBJ2-5; CDR3aa: CASSQGPLLAGVKETQYF; CDR3nt: TGTGCCAGCAGCCAAGGGCCCCTTCTAGCGGGAGTTAAAGAGACCCAGTACTTC
v_gene: TRBV18; d_gene: TRBD1; abundance: once; j_gene: TRBJ2-7; CDR3aa: CASSSRDRGYEQYF; CDR3nt: TGTGCCAGCTCATCCCGGGACAGGGGTTACGAGCAGTACTTC
v_gene: TRBV11-2; d_gene: -; abundance: -; j_gene: TRBJ2-1; CDR3aa: CASSLAAGSSYNEQFF; CDR3nt: TGTGCCAGCAGCTTAGCCGCCGGGAGCTCCTACAATGAGCAGTTCTTC
v_gene: TRBV21-1; d_gene: -; abundance: -; j_gene: TRBJ1-5; CDR3aa: CASSINRGNQPQHF; CDR3nt: TGTGCCAGCAGCATTAACAGGGGCAATCAGCCCCAGCATTTT
v_gene: TRBV27; d_gene: TRBD1; abundance: -; j_gene: TRBJ1-4; CDR3aa: CASSTPGQGNEKLFF; CDR3nt: TGTGCCAGTTCCACCCCGGGACAGGGGAATGAAAAACTGTTTTTT
v_gene: TRBV7-9; d_gene: TRBD2; abundance: -; j_gene: TRBJ2-7; CDR3aa: CAMGLAGGYEQYF; CDR3nt: TGTGCCATGGGGCTAGCGGGTGGATACGAGCAGTACTTC
v_gene: TRBV6-2/TRBV6-3; d_gene: -; abundance: once; j_gene: TRBJ2-7; CDR3aa: CASSYLPGISYEQYF; CDR3nt: TGTGCCAGCAGTTACCTCCCAGGAATCTCCTACGAGCAGTACTTC
v_gene: TRBV7-2; d_gene: -; abundance: -; j_gene: TRBJ2-2; CDR3aa: CASSSDSTGELFF; CDR3nt: TGTGCCAGCAGCTCCGACAGTACCGGGGAGCTGTTTTTT
v_gene: TRBV19; d_gene: TRBD1; abundance: -; j_gene: TRBJ2-7; CDR3aa: CASSMGRGNEQYF; CDR3nt: TGTGCCAGTAGTATGGGCAGGGGGAACGAGCAGTACTTC
v_gene: TRBV28; d_gene: -; abundance: -; j_gene: TRBJ2-3; CDR3aa: CASSKLSTDTQYF; CDR3nt: TGTGCCAGCAGTAAGCTAAGCACAGATACGCAGTATTTT
v_gene: TRBV6-2/TRBV6-3; d_gene: -; abundance: -; j_gene: TRBJ2-7; CDR3aa: CASSYRLASSYEQYF; CDR3nt: TGTGCCAGCAGTTACCGACTGGCTAGCTCCTACGAGCAGTACTTC